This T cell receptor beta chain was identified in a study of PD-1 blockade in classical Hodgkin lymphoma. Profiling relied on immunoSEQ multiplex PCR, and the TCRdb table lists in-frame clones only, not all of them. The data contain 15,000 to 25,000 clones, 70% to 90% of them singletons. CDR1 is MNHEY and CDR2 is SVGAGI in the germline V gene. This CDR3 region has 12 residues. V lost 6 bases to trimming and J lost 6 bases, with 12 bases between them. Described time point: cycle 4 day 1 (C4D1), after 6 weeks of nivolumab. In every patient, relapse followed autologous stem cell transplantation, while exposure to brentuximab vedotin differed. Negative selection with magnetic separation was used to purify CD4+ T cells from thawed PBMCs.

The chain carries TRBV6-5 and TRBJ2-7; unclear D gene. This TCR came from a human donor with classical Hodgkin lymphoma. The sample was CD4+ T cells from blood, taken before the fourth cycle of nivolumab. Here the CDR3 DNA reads TGTGCCAGCAGCCGCCCCACCGCCGAGCAGTACTTC. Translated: CASSRPTAEQYF.